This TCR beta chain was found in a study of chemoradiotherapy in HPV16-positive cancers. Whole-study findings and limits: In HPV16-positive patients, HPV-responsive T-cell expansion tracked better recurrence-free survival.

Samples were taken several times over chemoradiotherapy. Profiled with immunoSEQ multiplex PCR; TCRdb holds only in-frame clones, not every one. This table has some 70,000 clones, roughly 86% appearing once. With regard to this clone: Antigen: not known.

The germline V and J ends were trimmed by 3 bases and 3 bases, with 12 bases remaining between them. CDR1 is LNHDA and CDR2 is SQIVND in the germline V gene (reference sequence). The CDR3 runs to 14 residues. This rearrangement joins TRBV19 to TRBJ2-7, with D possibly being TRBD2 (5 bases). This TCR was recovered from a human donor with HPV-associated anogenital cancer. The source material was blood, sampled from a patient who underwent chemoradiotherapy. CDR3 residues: CASSMRGLGYEQYF. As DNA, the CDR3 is TGTGCCAGTAGTATGAGAGGGTTGGGCTACGAGCAGTACTTC.